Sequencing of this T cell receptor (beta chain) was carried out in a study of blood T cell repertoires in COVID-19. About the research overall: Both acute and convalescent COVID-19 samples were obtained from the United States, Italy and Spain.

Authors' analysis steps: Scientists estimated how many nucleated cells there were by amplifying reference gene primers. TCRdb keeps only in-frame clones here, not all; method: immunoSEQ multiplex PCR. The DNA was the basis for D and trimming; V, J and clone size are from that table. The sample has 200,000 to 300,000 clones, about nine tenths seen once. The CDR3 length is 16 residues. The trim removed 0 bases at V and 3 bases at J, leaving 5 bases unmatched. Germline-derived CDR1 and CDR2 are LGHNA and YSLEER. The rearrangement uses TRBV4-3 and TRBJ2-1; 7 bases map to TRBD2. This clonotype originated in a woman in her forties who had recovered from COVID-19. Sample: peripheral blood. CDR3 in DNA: TGCGCCAGCAGCCAAGATGCAAGCGGGGTCTACAATGAGCAGTTCTTC. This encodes CASSQDASGVYNEQFF.